Given below is one T cell receptor beta chain in context. Per germline, CDR1 MGHDK and CDR2 SYGVNS. This CDR3 has 14 amino acids. V was clipped by 4 bases and J by 0 bases; unmatched bases: 0. This entry belongs to a study of cytomegalovirus exposure and HLA in healthy donors. The PCR made use of 60 Vbeta and 13 Jbeta primers. The repertoire was sequenced with immunoSEQ multiplex PCR; TCRdb's copy has only in-frame clones and lacks some. The sample comprises 150,000 to 200,000 clones, nearly 80% of which are singletons, and 4.5% to 7.5% rests with the top ten. V and J are TRBV25-1 and TRBJ2-1; 7 nucleotides align to TRBD2. This clonotype originated in a woman in her 30s in good health and CMV-seropositive. The sequencing sample was made of PBMCs. Here the CDR3 DNA reads TGTGCCAGCAGTGGCGGGAGCTCCTACAATGAGCAGTTCTTC. It translates to CASSGGSSYNEQFF.